This T cell receptor (beta chain) was obtained from a study of cytomegalovirus exposure and HLA in healthy donors (dated by TCRdb to between 2016 and 2019). Some background on the complete study: In an earlier analysis of fewer than 750 of the donors, 250 to 300 Gb of sequence data and 100 million or so unique TCR beta sequences from approximately 180 million T cells were reported. An early release covering about 600 HLA-typed donors comprised 300 to 350 gigabases of sequencing data and tens of millions of unique TCR sequences. Of the roughly 400 genotyped donors, 65% to 90% fell in the genetic ancestry cluster associated with self-reported Caucasian donors. The aim of the study was to test whether cataloging public T cell receptors could identify signatures of past pathogen exposure. Using immunosequencing, the study profiled T cell repertoires from 640 or so subjects and related those repertoires to cytomegalovirus serostatus. In addition to the first cohort of approximately 650 subjects, a separate validation cohort of over 90 different subjects was used. To predict cytomegalovirus infection status, the study brought together high-throughput TCR immunosequencing, statistical association of individual TCRs with disease status, and machine learning. A later analysis re-analyzed previously published TCR beta repertoires from roughly 630 donors and added high-resolution HLA genotyping to study TCR occurrence patterns. Rather than drawing on any new phenotypic data, the later analysis identified candidate immune exposures from TCR beta sequences and the way those sequences occurred across donors. An earlier analysis of around 640 of the donors used high-throughput TCR beta sequencing to judge whether each TCR beta V gene segment behaved as functional or pseudogenic. Donor age, sex, ethnicity and CMV serostatus were collected together with the repertoire data. Genome-wide SNP genotypes for about 55% of the roughly 670 donors were used in a later genetic analysis, which treated that subset as a discovery cohort. Every discovery cohort repertoire had been produced on one sequencing platform. HLA typing covered class I and class II loci at four-digit resolution. The number of typed donors differed by locus: about 620-630 for A, B, C, DRB1 and DQB1; some 540 for DQA1; 606 for DPA1; and approximately 450 for DPB1. Because of strong linkage in the cohort, five DR-DQ haplotypes were treated as single units for association and clustering. Across roughly 420 genotyped donors of the cohort, an average of approximately 240,000 unique TCR beta nucleotide sequences per donor were sequenced, and approximately 19% of those sequences were non-productive. Points the paper makes about the study in general: Correlated functional status among segregating V segments might be attributable to linkage disequilibrium, but an unknown experimental factor could not be ruled out. Cytomegalovirus status was reported to be diagnosed by the classifier with high specificity and sensitivity in both the original and validation cohorts. Strong co-occurrence of HLA alleles, especially DR and DQ, made assigning TCR associations to individual alleles difficult. HLA typing was unavailable for some donors at each locus, so association tests used only the typed subset. A cluster of highly shared sequence variants was judged likely to represent a technical artifact of the sequencing pipeline. Presence/absence analyses assumed roughly uniform sequencing depth across donors, an assumption that may not hold. In a later genetic analysis, a missense DCLRE1C variant was associated with V-gene and J-gene trimming of TCR beta chains, and the association was replicated in an independent cohort. A further reported finding was that TCR beta sequences accurately predicted the HLA-A and HLA-B alleles for most subjects in the first cohort. According to a later genetic analysis, donors in an Asian-associated ancestry cluster had fewer N-insertions in productive TCRs than the approximately 700-donor mean. Because counts were too low, more than 15 rarely observed V segments, including chromosome 9 orphons, were excluded from the earlier analysis of some 590 of the donors. In a later analysis, most CMV-associated TCR beta chains were found to appear HLA-restricted, with HLA associations seemingly driven largely by CMV exposure. In an earlier analysis of around 600 of the donors, most TCR beta V segments were observed in productive rearrangements about 87% or about 30% of the time, broadly matching IMGT annotations. CMV serostatus was the only immune exposure information available for the cohort. Some IMGT-functional V segments, including TRBV6-2 and TRBV6-3, could not be distinguished by the 87-base-pair reads and were therefore excluded. A later analysis reported that several top co-occurrence clusters appeared linked to parvovirus B19, influenza, CMV and Epstein-Barr virus. A few of the identified cytomegalovirus-associated TCR beta chains were confirmed in vitro to be specific for cytomegalovirus antigens. This cohort had only TCR beta chains sequenced, and the lack of alpha or paired-chain data limited which features could be detected. The authors suggested that the approach could potentially be extended to other disease states and immunological phenotypes. In a later analysis, the rate of TCR association differed among HLA loci, with DRB1 alleles having the most associated TCRs and HLA-C alleles having the fewest. A total of fewer than 200 TCR beta chains were listed by the study as associated with cytomegalovirus. Most TCR sequences were observed very rarely across donors, whereas some public TCRs were present in many individuals. In a later analysis, around 17,000 TCR beta sequences were associated with specific HLA alleles at a false discovery rate of 0.05. In a later analysis, HLA-associated TCR beta chains were found to be more clonally expanded and to have lower generation probabilities than equally common non-associated chains.

In total, 500 to 700 healthy bone marrow donors made up the cohort. All cohort members were sampled while nominally healthy, although unrecorded immune exposures were likely present. The donor tested CMV seropositive, placing the donor among the 310 or so seropositive members of the cohort. A peripheral blood sample was provided by each donor, and peripheral blood mononuclear cells were used for TCR beta sequencing. The Qiagen DNeasy Blood Extraction Kit was used to extract genomic DNA from the blood cell samples. Library creation used the immunoSEQ multiplex PCR assay. The multiplex PCR relied on a mix of 60 forward primers for TCR Vbeta segments and 13 reverse primers for TCR Jbeta segments. The CDR3 region of rearranged TCR beta genes was amplified from genomic DNA with a multiplex PCR assay. The Illumina HiSeq System was used to sequence the amplified TCR beta libraries as 87-base-pair reads. In the paper's pipeline: A later analysis tallied 75 million to 95 million unique TCR beta chains across the 700 or so repertoires, and approximately 11 million of those chains were shared by two or more donors. Raw reads were error-corrected and collapsed into unique sequences with a nearest-neighbor algorithm that merged closely related sequences to remove PCR and sequencing errors. CDR3 sequences were aligned to IMGT reference sequences to assign V, D and J gene segments. For a sequence to be retained, at least a six-nucleotide match to both a V gene segment and a J gene segment was required. Rearrangements were called productive when the CDR3 lacked stop codons and stayed in frame with V and J; all others were non-productive. Following IMGT convention, CDR3 was defined as the stretch from the second conserved V-encoded cysteine up to the conserved J-encoded phenylalanine. In an earlier analysis of roughly 580 of the donors, sequences lacking an unambiguous match to a single V gene segment were excluded. In an earlier analysis of some 590 of the donors, a V segment was called functional when productive rearrangements were above 56.7%, and segregating when the standard deviation between donors exceeded 5%. A statistical classification framework was developed to diagnose cytomegalovirus status using the catalog of TCR beta chain sequences. V and J gene assignment, in a later analysis, came from comparing TCR nucleotide sequences with IMGT/GENE-DB human TR gene sequences. A later analysis assigned CDR3 sequences and most-parsimonious VDJ recombination scenarios with the TCRdist pipeline. A later analysis defined each TCR beta chain by its CDR3 amino acid sequence plus V-gene family, and excluded reads lacking a unique V-gene family. A later analysis removed roughly 590 highly shared, low-generation-probability nucleotide sequences to deal with suspected cross-contamination and a sequencing artifact. In a later analysis, a clonal expansion index for each public chain was calculated from normalized within-repertoire ranks of inferred template counts. In a later analysis, generation probabilities were computed using a VDJ recombination model fitted to out-of-frame rearrangements, and the results were checked against IGoR. In a later analysis, TCR-TCR, TCR-HLA and TCR-CMV co-occurrence was scored with hypergeometric tests, and a repertoire-size bias correction was applied to TCR pairs. In a later analysis, false discovery rates were estimated by permuting HLA or CMV assignments 20 times. In a later analysis, co-occurring TCRs were grouped using DBSCAN, and TCRdist sequence similarity was added for clustering within HLA-allele-positive subsets. Co-occurrence clustering excluded repertoires with fewer than 30,000 or more than 120,000 public chains, plus five with anomalous nucleotide sharing. Entries here come from immuneACCESS through TCRdb and include only in-frame sequences with V and J called. Some clones fail to appear in such tables; in the studies checked, an unresolved V gene covers under half of the shortfall, and the cause of the remainder is unknown. Clone size and V and J calls were adopted from that table, with D and trimming inferred from the DNA. This sample comprises 120,000 or so clones, about four fifths of them detected only once. Clones ranked in the top ten supply about 10% of the sample.

CDR1 SEHNR and CDR2 FQNEAQ were looked up in the germline V gene (reference sequence). The CDR3 goes from the cysteine to the phenylalanine over 15 residues. The read is trimmed to its CDR3 DNA, 45 bases read in frame from base 1. A distance of 16 bases separates the germline ends of V and J, which lose 7 bases and 2 bases respectively. Remarks on this clone: The antigen it binds to is not known. There are no base qualities to consult, and no much larger clone falls within one base.

The V gene is TRBV7-9 and the J gene is TRBJ2-3; TRBD1 is possibly the D segment (6 matching bases). This receptor was taken from a female donor in good health and CMV-seropositive. What was sequenced was PBMCs. CDR3 region: CASKPTAGATDTQYF. The bases are TGTGCCAGCAAACCGACCGCAGGGGCCACAGATACGCAGTATTTT.